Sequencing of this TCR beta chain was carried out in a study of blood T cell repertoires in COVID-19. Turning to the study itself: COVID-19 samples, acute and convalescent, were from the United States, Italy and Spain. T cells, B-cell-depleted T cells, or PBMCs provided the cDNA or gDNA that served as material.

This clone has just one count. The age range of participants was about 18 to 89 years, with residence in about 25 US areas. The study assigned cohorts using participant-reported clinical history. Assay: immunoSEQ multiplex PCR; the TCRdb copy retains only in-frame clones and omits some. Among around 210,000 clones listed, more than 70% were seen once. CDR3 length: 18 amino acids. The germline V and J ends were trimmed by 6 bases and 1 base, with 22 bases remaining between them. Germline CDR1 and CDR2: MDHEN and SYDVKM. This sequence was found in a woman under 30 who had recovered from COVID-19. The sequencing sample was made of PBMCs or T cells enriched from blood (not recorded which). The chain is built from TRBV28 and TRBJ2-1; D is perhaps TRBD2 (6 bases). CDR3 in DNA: TGTGCCAGCAGGGTTTACTTGGGGCCCGGGGGTTCCTACAATGAGCAGTTCTTC. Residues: CASRVYLGPGGSYNEQFF.